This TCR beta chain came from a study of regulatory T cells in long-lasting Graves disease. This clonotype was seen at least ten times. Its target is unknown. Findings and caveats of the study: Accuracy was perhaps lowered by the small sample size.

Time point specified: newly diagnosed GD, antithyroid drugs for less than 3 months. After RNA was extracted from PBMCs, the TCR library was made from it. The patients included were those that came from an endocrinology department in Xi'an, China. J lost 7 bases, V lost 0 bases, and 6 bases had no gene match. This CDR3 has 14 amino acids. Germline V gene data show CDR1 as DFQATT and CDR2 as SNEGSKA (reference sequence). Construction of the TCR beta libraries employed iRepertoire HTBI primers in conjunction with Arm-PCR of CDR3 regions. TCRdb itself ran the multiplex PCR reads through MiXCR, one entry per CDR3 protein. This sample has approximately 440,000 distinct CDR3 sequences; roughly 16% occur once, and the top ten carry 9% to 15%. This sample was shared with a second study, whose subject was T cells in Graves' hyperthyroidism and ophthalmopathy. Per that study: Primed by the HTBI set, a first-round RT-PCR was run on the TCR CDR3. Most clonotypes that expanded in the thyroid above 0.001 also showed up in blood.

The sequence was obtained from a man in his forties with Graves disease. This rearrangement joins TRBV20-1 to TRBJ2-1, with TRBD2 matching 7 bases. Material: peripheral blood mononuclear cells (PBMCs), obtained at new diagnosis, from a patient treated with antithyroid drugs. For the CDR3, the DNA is TGCAGTGCTAGAGATCGACGGGGGGTAAATGAGCAGTTCTTC. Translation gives CSARDRRGVNEQFF.